A single sample is the source of the 9 T cell receptor beta chains below, sequenced in a study of CD8+ T cells in alopecia areata. The sample's treatment: oral pan-JAK inhibitor, 5-10 mg twice daily. Extracted RNA was reverse transcribed into cDNA, the sequencing template. Libraries were prepared by immunoSEQ multiplex PCR; TCRdb keeps only in-frame clonotypes and omits some of them. The table records about 110,000 clones, under 60% of them present only once. Sample: CD8+ T cells sorted from blood, taken at week 24, from a patient treated with tofacitinib. These receptors all stem from a human donor with alopecia areata.

The V gene is TRBV15, the J gene TRBJ2-2; tentative D call: TRBD2 (6 bases). V lost 4 bases to trimming and J lost 9 bases, with 15 bases between them. CDR1 is LNHNV, CDR2 YYDKDF, per germline (reference sequence). There are 14 residues in the CDR3. CDR3 sequence: CATSIGGTDRELFF. The CDR3 DNA follows: TGTGCCACCAGCATAGGAGGGACCGACCGGGAGCTGTTTTTT.

The J gene is TRBJ1-2, the V gene TRBV30, with a weak D call TRBD1 (5 bases). Germline CDR1 reads GTSNPN; CDR2 reads SVGIG (reference sequence). Trimming left V 4 bases short and J 4 bases short, with 13 bases between. CDR3 length: 13 residues. As DNA, the CDR3 is TGTGCCTGGACCGAGACAGACCCCTATGGCTACACCTTC. Translation: CAWTETDPYGYTF.

The chain has TRBV4-1 and TRBJ2-5; 7 bases align to TRBD1. CDR1 is MGHRA and CDR2 is YSYEKL in the germline V gene. The CDR3 has 16 residues. Germline trimming cut 1 base from V and 5 bases from J; bases unmatched to any gene: 10. CDR3 amino acids: CASSQGGQPLGETQYF. In nucleotides, the CDR3 is TGCGCCAGCAGCCAAGGGGGACAGCCCTTAGGGGAGACCCAGTACTTC.

This clone came up once. The V and J genes are TRBV30 and TRBJ2-7; D is undetermined. The CDR3 is 14 residues long. V lost 0 bases and J lost 2, with 11 bases in between. The V gene's germline CDR1 is GTSNPN and CDR2 SVGIG (reference sequence). This chain's CDR3 is CAWSVLAGAYEQYF. The CDR3 DNA reads as TGTGCCTGGAGTGTACTGGCAGGAGCCTACGAGCAGTACTTC.

In this sample, this clone turned up once. V usage is TRBV4-3 and J usage is TRBJ1-1, with unresolved D. Trimming shortened V by 0 bases and J by 3 bases, and 14 bases separated the two germline ends. Germline V gene sequence: CDR1 LGHNA, CDR2 YSLEER. The CDR3 is 16 amino acids. The CDR3 nucleotides are TGCGCCAGCAGCCAAGATACGGAGGGCCGGGACACTGAAGCTTTCTTT. This translates into CASSQDTEGRDTEAFF.

The chain recombines TRBV7-3 with TRBJ2-2; 7 positions agree with TRBD1. This CDR3 has 13 residues. V was pared by 6 bases and J by 7 bases, with 5 bases of the junction left unmatched. Germline V gene data show CDR1 as SGHTA and CDR2 as FQGTGA. The CDR3 region is CASSQTGLGELFF. The CDR3 nucleotides read TGTGCCAGCAGTCAGACAGGGCTCGGGGAGCTGTTTTTT.

This chain uses TRBV6-4 with TRBJ2-3; unclear D gene. From germline, CDR1 is MRHNA and CDR2 SNTAGT. The germline V and J ends were trimmed by 0 bases and 3 bases, with 4 bases remaining between them. The CDR3 length is 13 residues. The CDR3 is CASSDSNTDTQYF. In DNA, the CDR3 is TGTGCCAGCAGTGACTCAAATACAGATACGCAGTATTTT.

This clone was recorded a few times. The rearrangement links TRBV29-1 to TRBJ1-2, with D possibly TRBD1 on 6 matching bases. The CDR3 extends over 16 amino acids. V was shortened by 0 bases and J by 4 bases, with 18 bases between the two germline ends. Looked up from germline, CDR1 is SQVTM and CDR2 is ANQGSEA. The CDR3: CSVEDDPLDRIYGYTF. The CDR3 bases are TGCAGCGTTGAAGATGACCCTCTTGACAGGATCTATGGCTACACCTTC.

V gene TRBV7-9 combines with J gene TRBJ2-2, with a possible D match to TRBD1 (5 bases). CDR3 length equals 14 residues. Germline V gene lookup returns CDR1 SEHNR and CDR2 FQNEAQ (reference sequence). V lost 8 bases to trimming and J lost 0 bases, with 10 bases between them. CDR3 nucleotides: TGTGCCAGCGAGGACATCGCGAACACCGGGGAGCTGTTTTTT. This translates into CASEDIANTGELFF.